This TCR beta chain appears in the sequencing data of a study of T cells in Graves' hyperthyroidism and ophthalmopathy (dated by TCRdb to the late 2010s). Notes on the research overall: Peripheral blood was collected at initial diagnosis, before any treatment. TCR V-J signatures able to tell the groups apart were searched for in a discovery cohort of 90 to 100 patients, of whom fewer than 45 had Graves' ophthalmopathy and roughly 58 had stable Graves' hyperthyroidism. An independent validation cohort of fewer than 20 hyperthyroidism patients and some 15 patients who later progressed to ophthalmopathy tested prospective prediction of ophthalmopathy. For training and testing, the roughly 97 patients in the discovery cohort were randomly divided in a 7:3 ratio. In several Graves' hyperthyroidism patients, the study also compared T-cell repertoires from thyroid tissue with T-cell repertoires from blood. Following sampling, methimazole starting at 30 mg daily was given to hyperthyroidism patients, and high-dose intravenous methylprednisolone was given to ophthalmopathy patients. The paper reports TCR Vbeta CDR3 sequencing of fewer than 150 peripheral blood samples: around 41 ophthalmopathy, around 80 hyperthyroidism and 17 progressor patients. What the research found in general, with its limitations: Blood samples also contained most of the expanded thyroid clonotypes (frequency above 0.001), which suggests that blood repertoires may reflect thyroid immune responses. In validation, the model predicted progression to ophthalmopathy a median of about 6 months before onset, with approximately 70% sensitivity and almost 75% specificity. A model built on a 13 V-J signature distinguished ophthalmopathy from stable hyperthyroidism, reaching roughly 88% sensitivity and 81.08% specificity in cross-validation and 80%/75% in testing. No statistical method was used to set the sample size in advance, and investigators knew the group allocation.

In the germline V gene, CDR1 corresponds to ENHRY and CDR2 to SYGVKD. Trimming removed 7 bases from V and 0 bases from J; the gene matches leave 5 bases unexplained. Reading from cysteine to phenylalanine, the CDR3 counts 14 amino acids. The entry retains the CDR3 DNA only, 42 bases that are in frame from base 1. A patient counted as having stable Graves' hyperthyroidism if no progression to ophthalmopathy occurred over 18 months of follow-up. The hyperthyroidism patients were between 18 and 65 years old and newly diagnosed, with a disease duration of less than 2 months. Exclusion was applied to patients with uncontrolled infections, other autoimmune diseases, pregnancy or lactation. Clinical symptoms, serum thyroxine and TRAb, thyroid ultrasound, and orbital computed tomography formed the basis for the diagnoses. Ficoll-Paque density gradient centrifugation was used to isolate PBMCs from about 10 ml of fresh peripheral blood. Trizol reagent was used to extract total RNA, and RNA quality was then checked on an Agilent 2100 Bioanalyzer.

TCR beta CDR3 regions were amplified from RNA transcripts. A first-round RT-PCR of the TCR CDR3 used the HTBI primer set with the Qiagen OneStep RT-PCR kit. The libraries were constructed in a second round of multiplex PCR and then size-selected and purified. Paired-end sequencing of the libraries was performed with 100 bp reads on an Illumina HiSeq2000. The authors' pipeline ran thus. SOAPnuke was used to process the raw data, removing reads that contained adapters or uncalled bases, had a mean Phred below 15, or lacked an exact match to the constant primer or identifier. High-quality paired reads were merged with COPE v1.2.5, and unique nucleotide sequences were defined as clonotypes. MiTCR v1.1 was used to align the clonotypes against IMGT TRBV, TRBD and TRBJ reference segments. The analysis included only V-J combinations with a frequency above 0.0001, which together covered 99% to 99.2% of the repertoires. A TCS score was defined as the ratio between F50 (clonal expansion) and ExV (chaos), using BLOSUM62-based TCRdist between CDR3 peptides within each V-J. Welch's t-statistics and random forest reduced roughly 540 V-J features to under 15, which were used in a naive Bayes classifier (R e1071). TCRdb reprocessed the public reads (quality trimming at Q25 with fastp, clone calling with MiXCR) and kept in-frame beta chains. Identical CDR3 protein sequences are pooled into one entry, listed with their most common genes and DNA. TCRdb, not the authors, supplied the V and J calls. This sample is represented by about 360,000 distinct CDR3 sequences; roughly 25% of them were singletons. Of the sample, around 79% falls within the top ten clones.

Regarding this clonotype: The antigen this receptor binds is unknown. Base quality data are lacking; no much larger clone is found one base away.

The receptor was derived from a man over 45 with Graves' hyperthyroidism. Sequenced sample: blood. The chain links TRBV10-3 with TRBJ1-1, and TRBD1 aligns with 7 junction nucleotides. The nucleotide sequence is TGTGCCATCACCCGGGACAGCATGAACACTGAAGCTTTCTTT. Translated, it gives CAITRDSMNTEAFF.